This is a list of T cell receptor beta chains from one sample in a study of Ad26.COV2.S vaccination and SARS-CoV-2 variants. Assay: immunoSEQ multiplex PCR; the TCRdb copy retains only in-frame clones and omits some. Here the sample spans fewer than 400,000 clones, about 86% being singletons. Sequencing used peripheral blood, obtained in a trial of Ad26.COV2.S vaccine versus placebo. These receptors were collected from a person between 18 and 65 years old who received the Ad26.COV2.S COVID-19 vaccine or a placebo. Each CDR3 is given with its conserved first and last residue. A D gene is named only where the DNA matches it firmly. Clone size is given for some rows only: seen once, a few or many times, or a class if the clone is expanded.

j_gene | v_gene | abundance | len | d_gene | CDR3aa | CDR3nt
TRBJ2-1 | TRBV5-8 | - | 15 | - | CASSLRGSTYNEQFF | TGTGCCAGCAGCTTGAGAGGGTCTACCTACAATGAGCAGTTCTTC
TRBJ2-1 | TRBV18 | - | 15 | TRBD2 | CASSPSTSGGSVQFF | TGTGCCAGCTCACCAAGCACTAGCGGGGGGAGTGTGCAGTTCTTC
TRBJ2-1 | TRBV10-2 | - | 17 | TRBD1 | CATRDRVLSISYNEQFF | TGCGCCACCAGGGACAGGGTTTTATCTATTTCCTACAATGAGCAGTTCTTC
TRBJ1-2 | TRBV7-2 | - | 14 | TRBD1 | CASSPRTGPYGYTF | TGTGCCAGCAGCCCCCGGACAGGGCCGTATGGCTACACCTTC
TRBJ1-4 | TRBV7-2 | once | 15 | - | CASSPLGTTNEKLFF | TGTGCCAGCAGCCCGCTGGGAACAACTAATGAAAAACTGTTTTTT
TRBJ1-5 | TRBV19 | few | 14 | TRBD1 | CASSGTGGNQPQHF | TGTGCCAGTAGCGGGACAGGGGGCAATCAGCCCCAGCATTTT
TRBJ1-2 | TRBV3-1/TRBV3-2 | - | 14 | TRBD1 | CASSHLATGEGYTF | TGTGCCAGCAGCCACCTTGCTACAGGGGAAGGCTACACCTTC
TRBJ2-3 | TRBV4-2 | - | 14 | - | CASSQERFTDTQYF | TGTGCCAGCAGCCAAGAAAGGTTTACAGATACGCAGTATTTT
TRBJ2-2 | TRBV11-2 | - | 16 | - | CASSRDPPANTGELFF | TGTGCCAGCAGCCGGGACCCACCGGCGAACACCGGGGAGCTGTTTTTT
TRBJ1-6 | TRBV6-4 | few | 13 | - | CASSEGANSPLHF | TGTGCCAGCAGTGAGGGGGCTAATTCACCCCTCCACTTT
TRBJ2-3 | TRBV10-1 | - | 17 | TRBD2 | CASSAATSGGMQDTQYF | TGCGCCAGCAGTGCGGCGACTAGCGGGGGGATGCAGGATACGCAGTATTTT
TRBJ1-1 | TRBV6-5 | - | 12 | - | CASSYGAPEAFF | TGTGCCAGCAGTTATGGGGCACCTGAAGCTTTCTTT